This T cell receptor beta chain was observed in a study of graft-versus-host responses after intestinal transplantation. Study details: Multivisceral, liver-intestinal, or isolated intestinal transplants were given to recipients. Recipients were all induced with anti-thymocyte globulin, then given tacrolimus and steroids for two to three years.

As concerns this clone: Its antigen is not identified.

General study points: Peak circulating GvH clone levels tracked with early post-transplant HvG declines. Recipient bone marrow held GvH clones, some seen earlier in ileum or blood.

Method: immunoSEQ multiplex PCR; TCRdb's copy keeps in-frame clones and lacks some. The repertoire consists of around 130,000 clones, with about 92% occurring once and the leading ten covering approximately 0.17%. CDR1 is SGHVS, CDR2 FQNEAQ, per germline. The CDR3 runs to 12 residues. The germline V and J ends were trimmed by 1 base and 7 bases, with 7 bases remaining between them. The V gene is TRBV7-8, the J gene TRBJ1-2, with D hard to call. The sequence derives from a human donor who received an intestinal transplant. This specimen consisted of unstimulated CD4+ T cells sorted from spleen or lymph node cells, obtained before intestinal transplant. This chain's CDR3 is CASSLGGGGYTF. The DNA of the CDR3 is TGTGCCAGCAGCTTAGGAGGAGGTGGCTACACCTTC.